Presented here are 28 T cell receptor beta chains from one specimen sequenced in a study of cytotoxic CD8 clonotypes in ibrutinib-treated CLL (dated by TCRdb to the early 2020s). The sample's time point label is to be understood as: 12 months on ibrutinib. Library construction relied on the immunoSEQ multiplex PCR assay. In its TCRdb copy, this immuneACCESS table keeps in-frame sequences only and misses some clones. Where compared with another copy, unresolved V genes explain less than half of these, and the others have no known cause. This sample comprises 130,000 to 150,000 clones, roughly 83% of them detected only once. Together, the top ten hold about 13% of the sample. This sample comprised PBMCs, obtained after 12 months of ibrutinib treatment. The receptors shown here come from a human donor with chronic lymphocytic leukemia.

The genes are TRBV5-5 and TRBJ2-7; D is unclear. This CDR3 has 15 amino acids. Germline V CDR1 and CDR2: SGHKS, YYEKEE (reference sequence). The V end was cut by 2 bases, the J end by 2 bases, with 14 bases between. CDR3 amino acids: CASSLRFGRTYEQYF. CDR3 nucleotides: TGTGCCAGCAGCTTACGATTCGGCAGGACCTACGAGCAGTACTTC.

In its sample, this clone was seen a few times. The chain links TRBV7-9 to TRBJ2-1; D may be TRBD2 (6 bases). The CDR3 sequence is 15 residues long. The V end lost 5 bases, the J end lost 5 bases, and 16 bases lay between the germline ends. Germline CDR1 reads SEHNR; CDR2 reads FQNEAQ (reference sequence). For the CDR3, the DNA is TGTGCCAGCAGCCCCATGGGGGGTTCCCACAATGAGCAGTTCTTC. Translation: CASSPMGGSHNEQFF.

The chain carries TRBV5-6 and TRBJ1-1; a weak D match, TRBD1 (6 bases). V was cut by 3 bases and J by 5 bases, with 23 bases left in between. There are 17 residues in the CDR3. Per germline, CDR1 SGHDT and CDR2 YYEEEE. CDR3 bases: TGTGCCAGCAGCTATCCACAGGGTTTAGGGGTAGGTACTGAAGCTTTCTTT. Translation: CASSYPQGLGVGTEAFF.

This clone occurred a few times. The V gene is TRBV5-6, the J gene TRBJ2-7; 12 bases map to TRBD1. Germline CDR1 reads SGHDT; CDR2 reads YYEEEE. The junction had 5 bases not matched to a gene; V was cut back by 0 bases and J by 4 bases. The CDR3 has 16 residues. As DNA, the CDR3 is TGTGCCAGCAGCTTGGCCGGGACAGGGGGCCTGTACGAGCAGTACTTC. It specifies CASSLAGTGGLYEQYF.

The chain has TRBV18 and TRBJ2-1; D might be TRBD1 (5 bases). Germline V CDR1 and CDR2: KGHSH, LQKENI. This CDR3 region has 13 residues. V lost 3 bases and J 7 bases, leaving 10 bases between the germline ends. CDR3 DNA: TGTGCCAGCTCACCTTCAGGGTTAAATGAGCAGTTCTTC. This encodes CASSPSGLNEQFF.

The CDR3 is CASSIGTGTGSQGEQFF. In DNA, the CDR3 is TGCGCCAGCAGCATAGGCACCGGGACAGGATCTCAGGGTGAGCAGTTCTTC. The gene calls are TRBV5-1 and TRBJ2-1; the match to TRBD1 covers 8 bases. The V and J ends lost 4 bases and 9 bases, in that order; junction bases with no gene match: 18. The CDR3 consists of 17 residues. Per germline, CDR1 SGHRS and CDR2 YFSETQ.

The chain joins TRBV7-2 to TRBJ2-3; no clear D. CDR3 size: 14 residues. Trimming shortened V by 2 bases and J by 3 bases, and 9 bases separated the two germline ends. Germline-derived CDR1 and CDR2 are SGHTA and FQGNSA. The CDR3 sequence: CASSLLVPTDTQYF. CDR3 DNA sequence: TGTGCCAGCAGCTTACTAGTCCCTACAGATACGCAGTATTTT.

The chain has TRBV6-6 and TRBJ2-7; a possible D gene is TRBD2 (6 bases). V lost 6 bases and J 0 bases, leaving 15 bases between the germline ends. CDR1 MNHNY and CDR2 SVGAGI come from the germline V gene (reference sequence). The CDR3 totals 15 residues. This CDR3 is CASRDWWGDSYEQYF. As DNA, the CDR3 is TGTGCCAGCAGAGACTGGTGGGGGGACTCCTACGAGCAGTACTTC.

The chain joins TRBV7-9 to TRBJ2-7; D is possibly TRBD1 (5 bases). The CDR3 spans 13 residues. Germline CDR1 and CDR2: SEHNR and FQNEAQ (reference sequence). Trimming removed 4 bases from V and 2 bases from J, with 9 bases in between. The CDR3 region has the DNA TGTGCCAGCAGCTGGGTAGGGGCCTACGAGCAGTACTTC. It translates to CASSWVGAYEQYF.

J is TRBJ2-1 and V is TRBV7-6; D not certain. Germline CDR1 SGHVS, CDR2 FNYEAQ. The CDR3 sequence is 13 residues long. V was trimmed by 1 base and J by 8 bases, leaving 9 bases between them. The CDR3 DNA reads as TGTGCCAGCAGCTTAGTCGCAGCCGATGAGCAGTTCTTC. Its translation: CASSLVAADEQFF.

The V call is TRBV29-1, the J call TRBJ2-7, with TRBD1 matching over 10 bases. Germline V gene data show CDR1 as SQVTM and CDR2 as ANQGSEA. With V trimmed by 5 bases and J by 2 bases, 6 bases remained unmatched. This CDR3 comprises 14 residues. The CDR3 sequence is CSVRLGQGAYEQYF. The CDR3 DNA reads as TGCAGCGTTAGGCTTGGACAGGGGGCCTACGAGCAGTACTTC.

The J gene is TRBJ2-7, the V gene TRBV7-2; TRBD1 might be the D (5 bases). This CDR3 has 14 amino acids. CDR1 SGHTA and CDR2 FQGNSA come from the germline V gene. V gave up 5 bases and J gave up 5 bases, with 16 bases separating them. The CDR3 spells CASSQGHVADEQYF. The CDR3 DNA reads TGTGCCAGCAGCCAAGGACACGTAGCCGACGAGCAGTACTTC.

The rearrangement links TRBV4-2 to TRBJ2-1; a weak D match, TRBD1 (6 bases). The CDR3 is 15 amino acids. Trimming cost V 4 bases and J 7 bases, with 17 bases left between them. Per the germline V gene, CDR1 is LGHNA and CDR2 is YNFKEQ. The CDR3 bases are TGTGCCAGCAGCCTGGACAGCAAAGTGGGGAATGAGCAGTTCTTC. It codes for CASSLDSKVGNEQFF.

This clone was recorded only once. The chain carries TRBV7-8 and TRBJ1-1; a weak D match, TRBD1 (6 bases). V was shortened by 3 bases and J by 6 bases, with 14 bases between the two germline ends. Germline values: CDR1 SGHVS, CDR2 FQNEAQ. This CDR3 contains 14 residues. DNA of the CDR3: TGTGCCAGCAGCTTTCGACAAGGACAGCCTGAAGCTTTCTTT. This translates into CASSFRQGQPEAFF.

The chain employs TRBV4-3 and TRBJ1-1; D unclear. The CDR3 consists of 14 residues. Germline loops: CDR1 LGHNA, CDR2 YSLEER. V lost 4 bases, J lost 1 base, and 10 bases lay in between. CDR3: CASSRAPWNTEAFF. CDR3 bases: TGCGCCAGCAGCCGGGCCCCCTGGAACACTGAAGCTTTCTTT.

This clone was observed a handful of times. This chain joins TRBV18 and TRBJ1-2, with D unresolved. Trimming left V 6 bases short and J 4 bases short, with 12 bases between. The CDR3 sequence is 13 residues long. Germline V gene sequence: CDR1 KGHSH, CDR2 LQKENI. The CDR3 sequence: CASSLRGSYGYTF. For the CDR3, the DNA is TGTGCCAGCTCGCTCCGAGGATCCTATGGCTACACCTTC.

This clone was picked up one time. The J gene is TRBJ1-1, the V gene TRBV18; D unclear. The germline CDR1 and CDR2 sequences are KGHSH and LQKENI. The CDR3 consists of 11 residues. Trimming took off 5 bases at V and 0 bases at J, with 1 base between the two ends. As DNA, the CDR3 is TGTGCCAGCTCAATGAACACTGAAGCTTTCTTT. This sequence encodes CASSMNTEAFF.

The rearrangement joins TRBV5-1 to TRBJ1-3; D is ambiguous. The CDR3 length is 13 residues. Per germline, CDR1 SGHRS and CDR2 YFSETQ. Deletions cut 4 bases from V and 6 bases from J, with 11 bases between. CDR3 residues: CASSLGPKNTIYF. CDR3 nucleotide sequence: TGCGCCAGCAGCCTTGGACCCAAAAACACCATATATTTT.

The chain employs TRBV28 and TRBJ2-1; 8 bases fit TRBD1. Germline loops: CDR1 MDHEN, CDR2 SYDVKM. V lost 7 bases and J lost 10; bases outside the gene matches: 12. This CDR3 spans 14 amino acids. The CDR3 spells CASTLRTGLREQFF. CDR3 bases: TGTGCCAGCACCCTGAGGACAGGGTTGCGGGAGCAGTTCTTC.

The CDR3 coding sequence is TGTGCCACCAGCAGAGTCGTAGCGGGAGGTGGCGAGCAGTACTTC. This encodes CATSRVVAGGGEQYF. The chain joins TRBV15 to TRBJ2-7; 10 bases match TRBD2. This CDR3 is 15 amino acids long. Germline V CDR1 and CDR2: LNHNV, YYDKDF (reference sequence). V shed 1 base, J shed 6 bases, and the junction held 6 bases outside the gene matches.

The gene calls are TRBV19 and TRBJ2-7, with 7 bases fitting TRBD2. This CDR3 is 13 amino acids long. The trim removed 6 bases at V and 4 bases at J, leaving 6 bases unmatched. Germline loops: CDR1 LNHDA, CDR2 SQIVND (reference sequence). The CDR3 nucleotides read TGTGCCAGTAGCCCGGGACTATGGTACGAGCAGTACTTC. It codes for CASSPGLWYEQYF.

The V call is TRBV7-8, the J call TRBJ2-7; 9 nucleotides agree with TRBD1. Germline V gene sequence: CDR1 SGHVS, CDR2 FQNEAQ. The length of the CDR3 is 15 residues. Trimming removed 5 bases from V and 3 bases from J; junction bases left unmatched: 8. The CDR3 region has the DNA TGTGCCAGCAGCCCGATGGGGGACAGGGTCTACGAGCAGTACTTC. Protein: CASSPMGDRVYEQYF.

J is TRBJ2-7 and V is TRBV7-2; D is undetermined. This CDR3 has 14 amino acids. Per germline, CDR1 SGHTA and CDR2 FQGNSA. V was shortened by 1 base and J by 1 base, with 8 bases between the two germline ends. The CDR3 loop reads CASSLVGSSYEQYF. In nucleotides, the CDR3 is TGTGCCAGCAGCTTAGTTGGCAGTTCCTACGAGCAGTACTTC. Full variable domain (remainder filled in from reference TRBV7-2 and TRBJ2-7): GAGVSQSPSNKVTEKGKDVELRCDPISGHTALYWYRQSLGQGLEFLIYFQGNSAPDKSGLPSDRFSAERTGGSVSTLTIQRTQQEDSAVYLCASSLVGSSYEQYFGPGTRLTVT.

The chain is built from TRBV9 and TRBJ1-2, with 12 bases lining up with TRBD1. V shed 0 bases and J 7 bases; nucleotides not matched to a gene: 7. Germline CDR1 reads SGDLS; CDR2 reads YYNGEE. This CDR3 is built from 16 residues. The CDR3 DNA is TGTGCCAGCAGCGTAGGAGGGACAGGGGGCTTCGGTGGCTACACCTTC. Protein: CASSVGGTGGFGGYTF.

V and J are TRBV5-1 and TRBJ1-2; 8 bases align to TRBD1. V shed 4 bases, J shed 3 bases, and the junction held 5 bases outside the gene matches. CDR3 length equals 14 residues. Per the germline V gene, CDR1 is SGHRS and CDR2 is YFSETQ. For the CDR3, the DNA is TGCGCCAGCAGCGCACAGGGACAGGACTATGGCTACACCTTC. This encodes CASSAQGQDYGYTF.

This chain joins TRBV4-3 and TRBJ2-1; D not resolved. The germline V gene encodes CDR1 LGHNA and CDR2 YSLEER. The CDR3 runs 16 residues. Deletions cut 0 bases from V and 0 bases from J, with 9 bases between. CDR3 coding DNA: TGCGCCAGCAGCCAAGATACGGCAGCCTCCTACAATGAGCAGTTCTTC. Translating it yields CASSQDTAASYNEQFF.

On this clone itself: One junction end does not reproduce the germline sequence, and a read error may be involved. This chain joins TRBV5-3 and TRBJ2-7; tentative D call: TRBD2 (6 bases). TRBV5-3 carries the ORF label, with uncertain function. This CDR3 is 14 amino acids long. In DNA form, the CDR3 reads TGTGCCAGCAGCTTGGCCTTAGGGAGGAACGAGCAGTACTTC. As protein: CASSLALGRNEQYF.

V is TRBV5-6 and J is TRBJ1-1, with D hard to call. Germline-derived CDR1 and CDR2 are SGHDT and YYEEEE. Between the trimmed V and J ends, which lost 0 bases and 11 bases, there was a span of 11 bases. This CDR3 has 12 residues. The CDR3 DNA follows: TGTGCCAGCAGCTTGGGTGAAAATGTTGCTTTCTTT. Encoded protein: CASSLGENVAFF.